The entry below gives a single TCR beta chain sequence along with its context. The entry originates in a study of blood T cell repertoires in COVID-19. Whole-study context: Whether acute or convalescent, the COVID-19 samples came from the United States, Italy and Spain. In each case, the material was cDNA or gDNA derived from T cells, B-cell-depleted T cells, or PBMCs.

Original data processing: For nucleated cells, counts were estimated from reference gene primer amplification. The data were produced by immunoSEQ multiplex PCR, yet TCRdb's version contains in-frame clones alone and is incomplete. The V and J calls and clone size were taken over from that table, and D and trimming were inferred from the DNA. Here the sample spans some 200,000 clones, about 86% being singletons. Germline CDR1 SGDLS, CDR2 YYNGEE. Trimming stripped 4 bases from V and 6 bases from J, with 13 bases between. The length of the CDR3 is 14 residues. The specimen sequenced was peripheral blood. This chain connects TRBV9 to TRBJ1-4; D may be TRBD1 (6 bases). This TCR derives from a woman between 65 and 79 years old with acute or convalescent COVID-19. The CDR3 DNA is TGTGCCAGCAGCAAGGACAGATATGATGAAAAACTGTTTTTT. It yields the protein CASSKDRYDEKLFF.